The clone carrying this T cell receptor (beta chain) was counted a single time. Generated by immunoSEQ multiplex PCR, the TCRdb table keeps only in-frame clones and is missing some. The sample includes 75,000 to 100,000 clones, 80% to 95% of them seen just once. This CDR3 is built from 14 residues. V was shortened by 4 bases and J by 5 bases, with 15 bases between the two germline ends. Germline CDR1 reads SGHRS; CDR2 reads YFSETQ. These data are taken from a study of technical replicates of blood from four donors. V and J are TRBV5-1 and TRBJ2-5; D remains ambiguous. The specimen sequenced was T cells isolated from PBMCs. The TCR comes from a human donor in good health. The CDR3 DNA sequence: TGCGCCAGCAGCACCAGACAAGTAATTGAGACCCAGTACTTC. As protein: CASSTRQVIETQYF.